This T cell receptor (beta chain) was sequenced in a study of TIL therapy for anti-PD-1-resistant metastatic lung cancer. On the study more broadly: Patients had a median age of 54 years (range roughly 38-75). Median tumor mutation burden was under 1.9 mutations per megabase. Most patients had lung adenocarcinoma.

Time point here: pre-treatment sample, taken before nivolumab and TIL therapy. The CDR3 runs to 16 residues. Unmatched junction bases numbered 4, after V lost 4 bases and J lost 0 bases. Germline loops: CDR1 SGHRS, CDR2 YFSETQ. Sequencing used immunoSEQ v3. Each library reached some 2.1 million read pairs, or roughly 5-6 million at deep level. Sequenced by immunoSEQ multiplex PCR; TCRdb stores in-frame clones only, minus some. This table has about 12,000 clones, roughly three quarters appearing once. This TCR was sampled from a person aged 25-85 years with non-small cell lung cancer. The rearrangement joins TRBV5-1 to TRBJ2-7; 13 bases are shared with TRBD2. Specimen: blood, collected at baseline. CDR3 DNA: TGCGCCAGCAGCCTGTGGACTAGCGGGAGCTCCTACGAGCAGTACTTC. It encodes CASSLWTSGSSYEQYF.